The 15 T cell receptor beta chains below all came from one sample that was sequenced in a study of graft-versus-host responses after intestinal transplantation. For these TCRs, the target antigens are not known. TCRdb's table, derived via immunoSEQ multiplex PCR, lists solely in-frame clones and lacks some. The sample carries about 110,000 clones, 90% to 95% recorded once. This material consisted of unstimulated CD8+ T cells sorted from spleen or lymph node cells, taken before intestinal transplant. The receptors were sampled from a human donor who received an intestinal transplant.

The rearrangement links TRBV19 to TRBJ2-3; D call uncertain. CDR1 and CDR2 (germline): LNHDA, SQIVND (reference sequence). V lost 8 bases, J lost 1 base, and 16 bases lay in between. The length of the CDR3 is 15 residues. CDR3: CASERAAPGTDTQYF. The CDR3 DNA follows: TGTGCCAGTGAACGGGCCGCGCCGGGCACAGATACGCAGTATTTT.

This rearrangement joins TRBV27 to TRBJ1-1; weak D call: TRBD1 (6 bases). Trimming cost V 5 bases and J 10 bases, with 17 bases left between them. Germline loops: CDR1 MNHEY, CDR2 SMNVEV (reference sequence). This CDR3 is built from 13 residues. The CDR3 DNA sequence: TGTGCCAGCAGTCCGAAATTGGGGGGCGCAGCTTTCTTT. Protein sequence: CASSPKLGGAAFF.

V is TRBV5-6 and J is TRBJ2-1; the D is unclear. The CDR3 loop spans 15 amino acids. Germline CDR1 is SGHDT and CDR2 is YYEEEE. Trimming stripped 2 bases from V and 2 bases from J, with 11 bases between. The CDR3 protein is CASSFSSLPYNEQFF. CDR3 DNA sequence: TGTGCCAGCAGCTTTAGTAGTCTCCCCTACAATGAGCAGTTCTTC.

J is TRBJ2-6 and V is TRBV9; 8 nucleotides match TRBD1. Germline CDR1 reads SGDLS; CDR2 reads YYNGEE. The CDR3 consists of 15 residues. Germline trimming cut 0 bases from V and 4 bases from J; bases unmatched to any gene: 0. The CDR3 DNA reads as TGTGCCAGCAGCGTAGGGACAGGGGGGGCCAACGTCCTGACTTTC. It translates to CASSVGTGGANVLTF.

The chain recombines TRBV6-5 with TRBJ1-1; the D gene is possibly TRBD1 (5 bases). CDR3 size: 15 residues. CDR1 and CDR2 (germline): MNHEY, SVGAGI. Trimming left V 2 bases short and J 3 bases short, with 13 bases between. CDR3 DNA: TGTGCCAGCAGTTACCTGGGGCGTGGGGACACTGAAGCTTTCTTT. It yields the protein CASSYLGRGDTEAFF.

The V and J genes are TRBV10-3 and TRBJ2-1; tentative D call: TRBD2 (5 bases). CDR3 length equals 13 residues. Germline CDR1 reads ENHRY; CDR2 reads SYGVKD. V was clipped by 7 bases and J by 7 bases, with 14 bases between them. The CDR3 protein is CAITEGLKNEQFF. The CDR3 region has the DNA TGTGCCATCACCGAGGGCTTAAAAAATGAGCAGTTCTTC.

The chain combines TRBV30 with TRBJ2-2; TRBD2 matches at 8 bases. The CDR3 is 14 residues long. J gave up 6 bases and V 4 bases, and 7 bases lay outside the gene matches. Germline CDR1 is GTSNPN and CDR2 is SVGIG (reference sequence). CDR3 region: CAWTGTSISGELFF. DNA of the CDR3: TGTGCCTGGACAGGGACTAGTATCTCCGGGGAGCTGTTTTTT.

V usage is TRBV27 and J usage is TRBJ2-7; 10 bases match TRBD1. This CDR3 has 15 residues. V dropped 2 bases and J dropped 1; count of bases not matched to a gene: 2. Germline V gene lookup returns CDR1 MNHEY and CDR2 SMNVEV (reference sequence). The CDR3 here is CASSLGTGASYEQYF. Here the CDR3 DNA reads TGTGCCAGCAGTTTAGGGACAGGGGCGTCCTACGAGCAGTACTTC.

The chain has TRBV7-9 and TRBJ1-2; D unresolved. Germline V gene lookup returns CDR1 SEHNR and CDR2 FQNEAQ (reference sequence). The CDR3 is 12 amino acids. Trimming removed 5 bases at V and 3 bases at J, with 7 bases between. CDR3 DNA: TGTGCCAGCAGCAGCAATTACTATGGCTACACCTTC. This translates into CASSSNYYGYTF. Full variable domain (rest looked up from reference TRBV7-9 and TRBJ1-2): DTGVSQNPRHKITKRGQNVTFRCDPISEHNRLYWYRQTLGQGPEFLTYFQNEAQLEKSRLLSDRFSAERPKGSFSTLEIQRTEQGDSAMYLCASSSNYYGYTFGSGTRLTVV.

The rearrangement uses TRBV29-1 and TRBJ2-5; D may be TRBD1 (5 bases). This CDR3 contains 13 residues. The V gene's germline CDR1 is SQVTM and CDR2 ANQGSEA. V dropped 6 bases and J dropped 0 bases, with 11 bases sitting between them. The CDR3 DNA reads as TGCAGCGTGGAAACAGGAAACCAAGAGACCCAGTACTTC. It yields the protein CSVETGNQETQYF.

The chain couples TRBV9 to TRBJ1-5; TRBD1 matches at 12 bases. Trimming removed 3 bases from V and 6 bases from J; junction bases left unmatched: 4. The CDR3 is 15 amino acids. Per germline, CDR1 SGDLS and CDR2 YYNGEE. The CDR3 DNA reads TGTGCCAGCAGCGCGGGGACAGGGGGCTTTCAGCCCCAGCATTTT. Protein product: CASSAGTGGFQPQHF.

The genes are TRBV12-5 and TRBJ2-2; 7 bases are a match to TRBD2. The J segment lost 4 bases and the V segment lost 0 bases, leaving 8 bases of the junction unmatched. The germline gives CDR1 LGHNT, CDR2 FRNRAP. The CDR3 consists of 17 residues. The CDR3 DNA sequence: TGTGCTAGTGGTTTGGTACTGGAGGCGGGAGCCACCGGGGAGCTGTTTTTT. Translated: CASGLVLEAGATGELFF.

The chain has TRBV6-1 and TRBJ1-1; D uncertain. V dropped 3 bases and J dropped 2 bases, with 10 bases sitting between them. The germline CDR1 and CDR2 sequences are MNHNS and SASEGT. This CDR3 is 14 amino acids long. CDR3 region: CASSDGGLNTEAFF. The CDR3 DNA is TGTGCCAGCAGTGACGGTGGGCTAAACACTGAAGCTTTCTTT.

Comment on this clone: The junction and the germline gene differ at one end; a read error may be behind it. The rearrangement joins TRBV2 to TRBJ2-7; 7 bases match TRBD2. The CDR3 loop spans 13 amino acids. CDR1 is SNHLY and CDR2 is FYNNEI in the germline V gene. The CDR3 DNA is TGTGCCTGCAGGAGCGGGACGGCATACGAGCAGTACTTC. This gives the protein CACRSGTAYEQYF. Full variable domain (outside the CDR3, taken from reference TRBV2 and TRBJ2-7): EPEVTQTPSHQVTQMGQEVILRCVPISNHLYFYWYRQILGQKVEFLVSFYNNEISEKSEIFDDQFSVERPDGSNFTLKIRSTKLEDSAMYFCACRSGTAYEQYFGPGTRLTVT.

CDR3 bases: TGTGCCAGAAGCTTGCGGTACAGCACAACTACTTACAATGAGCAGTTCTTC. It translates to CARSLRYSTTTYNEQFF. This chain uses TRBV5-3 with TRBJ2-1; D is uncertain. TRBV5-3 counts as an open reading frame of uncertain function. Trimming removed 1 base at V and 4 bases at J, with 18 bases between. CDR3 size: 17 residues.